Detailed here is one T cell receptor beta chain. Its specificity is unknown. The data originate from a study of OX40 agonist ivuxolimab in advanced cancers. The overall study: While on treatment, patients had intravenous ivuxolimab at 0.01 to 10 mg/kg every 2 weeks. People who had prior anti-PD-1, anti-PD-L1 or anti-CTLA-4 therapy could take part, and around 40% had some.

Sequenced by immunoSEQ multiplex PCR; TCRdb stores in-frame clones only, minus some. Of 90,000 to 130,000 clones listed, less than 95% are singletons. Germline CDR1 reads SGHAT; CDR2 reads FQDESV (reference sequence). Trimming took 0 bases from V and 0 from J; bases not matched to a gene: 1. This CDR3 is 16 amino acids long. General study results and limits: Expanded clones were, on average, more numerous in CD8+ T cells than in CD4+.

Sequenced here: CD4+ or CD8+ T cells sorted from blood, sampled in a trial of the OX40 agonist ivuxolimab. The chain couples TRBV11-1 to TRBJ2-3, with 9 positions matching TRBD2. The receptor was isolated from an adult with an advanced solid tumor such as melanoma, head and neck, liver or kidney cancer. The chain's CDR3 is CASSLALAGSTDTQYF. The CDR3 DNA reads as TGTGCCAGCAGCTTAGCACTAGCGGGCAGCACAGATACGCAGTATTTT.